The rows below give T cell receptor beta chains drawn from one sample of a study of CD8+ T cells in alopecia areata. Using immunoSEQ multiplex PCR, the repertoire was profiled, and TCRdb retains in-frame clones only, with some absent. The data contain about 64,000 clones, 44% of them seen just once; the ten biggest clones take up about 51%. Sequenced: NKG2D-low CD8+ T cells sorted from blood. Source of these receptors: a human donor with alopecia areata. Both conserved end residues are part of each CDR3. Fields, in order: V gene, J gene, clone size, D gene, CDR3 protein, CDR3 DNA. A D gene is named only where the DNA matches it firmly. Size values are once, few and many counts, or a class for expanded clones, and some rows have none.

TRBV4-3,TRBJ2-3,once,TRBD2,CASSRDLAGTTDTQYF,TGCGCCAGCAGCCGGGATCTAGCGGGAACGACAGATACGCAGTATTTT
TRBV13,TRBJ1-2,.,.,CASSDGANYGYTF,TGTGCCAGCAGCGACGGGGCCAACTATGGCTACACCTTC
TRBV6-5,TRBJ2-7,.,TRBD2,CASSPFSGDSYEQYF,TGTGCCAGCAGTCCGTTTAGCGGGGACTCCTACGAGCAGTACTTC
TRBV5-6,TRBJ2-7,.,.,CASSATPNEQYF,TGTGCCAGCAGCGCCACCCCTAACGAGCAGTACTTC
TRBV7-2,TRBJ2-7,once,.,CASSLAGVPYEQYF,TGTGCCAGCAGCTTAGCAGGGGTCCCCTACGAGCAGTACTTC
TRBV7-9,TRBJ2-5,few,.,CASSLAREYQETQYF,TGTGCCAGCAGCTTAGCCCGGGAGTACCAAGAGACCCAGTACTTC
TRBV2,TRBJ2-7,.,.,CASSDDSSYEQYF,TGTGCCAGCAGTGACGACAGCTCCTACGAGCAGTACTTC
TRBV5-1,TRBJ2-1,.,TRBD1,CASSKNRGLLYNEQFF,TGCGCCAGCAGTAAAAACAGGGGGCTTCTCTACAATGAGCAGTTCTTC
TRBV5-1,TRBJ1-1,.,TRBD1,CASRTGANTEAFF,TGCGCCAGCAGGACAGGGGCGAACACTGAAGCTTTCTTT
TRBV4-1,TRBJ2-7,.,TRBD2,CASSQVGTSGSYEQYF,TGCGCCAGCAGCCAAGTCGGGACTAGCGGCTCCTACGAGCAGTACTTC
TRBV7-9,TRBJ2-7,few,TRBD1,CASSPSGTVSYEQYF,TGTGCCAGCAGCCCATCCGGGACAGTCTCCTACGAGCAGTACTTC
TRBV19,TRBJ2-7,few,TRBD2,CASGLAGDSYEQYF,TGTGCCAGTGGACTAGCGGGGGACTCCTACGAGCAGTACTTC
TRBV7-2,TRBJ2-1,few,TRBD2,CASSSETSAFF,TGTGCCAGCAGCTCAGAGACTAGCGCTTTCTTC
TRBV7-9,TRBJ2-7,.,TRBD1,CASSYRGAGAYEQYF,TGTGCCAGCAGCTACAGGGGGGCCGGAGCCTACGAGCAGTACTTC
TRBV18,TRBJ2-2,.,.,CASSARTDTGELFF,TGTGCCAGCTCAGCCAGGACAGACACCGGGGAGCTGTTTTTT
TRBV15,TRBJ1-2,.,.,CATSPWQGNGYTF,TGTGCCACCAGCCCGTGGCAGGGGAATGGCTACACCTTC
TRBV9,TRBJ2-3,.,.,CASGWDTQYF,TGTGCCAGCGGCTGGGATACGCAGTATTTT
TRBV7-3,TRBJ2-7,.,.,CASSLVPGEQYF,TGTGCCAGCAGCTTAGTCCCCGGGGAGCAGTACTTC
TRBV29-1,TRBJ2-7,.,TRBD1,CSARQGGSYEQYF,TGCAGCGCCCGACAGGGGGGTTCCTACGAGCAGTACTTC
TRBV7-9,TRBJ2-7,.,TRBD1,CASSDADRGSDEQYF,TGTGCCAGCAGCGACGCCGACAGGGGCTCGGACGAGCAGTACTTC
TRBV28,TRBJ2-5,few,TRBD2,CASEGGGAWETQYF,TGTGCCAGCGAAGGCGGGGGGGCCTGGGAGACCCAGTACTTC
TRBV27,TRBJ2-3,.,TRBD2,CASSPRAGEADTQYF,TGTGCCAGCAGTCCTCGAGCGGGAGAGGCAGATACGCAGTATTTT
TRBV7-9,TRBJ2-1,.,.,CASSLGAGNEQFF,TGTGCCAGCAGCTTAGGGGCAGGCAATGAGCAGTTCTTC
TRBV7-8,TRBJ2-3,.,.,CASSTRDPSIYF,TGTGCCAGCAGCACCCGGGACCCAAGTATTTATTTT
TRBV25-1,TRBJ1-4,medium-sized,.,CASSDGQGSEKLFF,TGTGCCAGCAGTGACGGCCAGGGGAGTGAAAAACTGTTTTTT
TRBV19,TRBJ2-3,.,.,CASSIGGDLDTQYF,TGTGCCAGTAGTATTGGAGGGGATTTAGATACGCAGTATTTT
TRBV29-1,TRBJ2-7,few,TRBD2,CSVEVPLAGTSYEQYF,TGCAGCGTTGAAGTCCCACTAGCGGGAACCTCCTACGAGCAGTACTTC
TRBV27,TRBJ2-7,few,TRBD2,CASSFAGGGYEQYF,TGTGCCAGCAGTTTTGCGGGAGGAGGGTACGAGCAGTACTTC
TRBV4-1,TRBJ2-7,.,TRBD1,CASSHQTGGSNEQYF,TGCGCCAGCAGCCATCAGACAGGGGGTAGCAACGAGCAGTACTTC
TRBV5-1,TRBJ2-7,.,.,CASSPLHEQYF,TGCGCCAGCAGCCCTCTCCACGAGCAGTACTTC
TRBV28,TRBJ1-1,.,.,CASSLLALENTEAFF,TGTGCCAGCAGTTTACTCGCCTTGGAGAACACTGAAGCTTTCTTT
TRBV29-1,TRBJ1-2,few,.,CSVEDRAEGDYGYTF,TGCAGCGTTGAAGATCGGGCGGAGGGGGACTATGGCTACACCTTC
TRBV29-1,TRBJ2-7,.,.,CSVEGGKPYEQYF,TGCAGCGTTGAAGGGGGGAAACCCTACGAGCAGTACTTC
TRBV19,TRBJ2-5,.,.,CASSIDGETQYF,TGTGCCAGTAGTATAGATGGGGAGACCCAGTACTTC
TRBV29-1,TRBJ1-2,.,.,CSAGRVVGGYTF,TGCAGCGCTGGACGGGTCGTGGGTGGCTACACCTTC
TRBV6-4,TRBJ2-1,.,TRBD1,CASSEGQAPNNNEQFF,TGTGCCAGCAGTGAAGGACAGGCCCCAAACAACAATGAGCAGTTCTTC
TRBV5-6,TRBJ2-7,.,TRBD1,CASSPTGAYEQYF,TGTGCCAGCAGCCCGACAGGGGCCTACGAGCAGTACTTC
TRBV9,TRBJ2-3,.,.,CASSVGIRSTDTQYF,TGTGCCAGCAGCGTAGGTATTAGAAGCACAGATACGCAGTATTTT
TRBV18,TRBJ2-7,few,.,CASSPGGGPYEQYF,TGTGCCAGCTCACCCGGCGGCGGTCCCTACGAGCAGTACTTC
TRBV7-9,TRBJ2-5,.,.,CASSLARAGYETQYF,TGTGCCAGCAGCTTAGCCCGGGCGGGGTACGAGACCCAGTACTTC
TRBV30,TRBJ2-3,.,.,CAWSLTDTQYF,TGTGCCTGGAGCCTCACAGATACGCAGTATTTT
TRBV29-1,TRBJ2-7,.,.,CSVEDLGSAYEQYF,TGCAGCGTTGAAGATCTGGGCTCGGCCTACGAGCAGTACTTC
TRBV10-3,TRBJ2-7,few,TRBD2,CAIRIGTSGSYEQYF,TGTGCCATCAGGATTGGGACTAGCGGATCCTACGAGCAGTACTTC
TRBV29-1,TRBJ2-3,.,TRBD2,CSVPGTSGRAADTQYF,TGCAGCGTTCCCGGGACTAGCGGGAGGGCCGCAGATACGCAGTATTTT
TRBV6-5,TRBJ2-3,once,.,CASSTTSTDTQYF,TGTGCCAGCAGTACGACTAGCACAGATACGCAGTATTTT
TRBV7-9,TRBJ2-7,.,.,CASSPNYEQYF,TGTGCCAGCAGCCCGAACTACGAGCAGTACTTC
TRBV9,TRBJ2-1,few,TRBD2,CASSVRLAGDDEQFF,TGTGCCAGCAGCGTAAGACTAGCGGGAGATGATGAGCAGTTCTTC
TRBV4-1,TRBJ2-7,.,.,CASSRTGSYEQYF,TGCGCCAGCAGCCGCACGGGCTCCTACGAGCAGTACTTC
TRBV15,TRBJ2-7,.,.,CATSRSQGIGAEQYF,TGTGCCACCAGCAGGAGCCAGGGAATAGGCGCGGAGCAGTACTTC
TRBV29-1,TRBJ2-7,.,.,CSVLSSYEQYF,TGCAGCGTCTTGAGTTCCTACGAGCAGTACTTC
TRBV28,TRBJ2-7,few,.,CASRGHEAYEQYF,TGTGCCAGCAGGGGACATGAGGCCTACGAGCAGTACTTC
TRBV7-2,TRBJ2-3,few,.,CASSLVRGDTQYF,TGTGCCAGCAGCTTAGTCCGGGGAGATACGCAGTATTTT
TRBV7-9,TRBJ2-7,few,TRBD2,CASSLAIGLAIERYF,TGTGCCAGCAGCTTAGCGATAGGACTAGCGATAGAGCGGTACTTC